This T cell receptor beta chain stems from a study of blood T cell repertoires in COVID-19. Study background: Specimens from acute and convalescent COVID-19 originated in the United States, Italy and Spain. T cells, B-cell-depleted T cells, or PBMCs supplied cDNA or gDNA.

Authors' data handling: Amplification with reference gene primers provided the estimates of nucleated cell counts. The method was immunoSEQ multiplex PCR; TCRdb's version includes in-frame clones alone and lacks a portion of them. V and J calls and clone size are those listed in that table; D and trimming were worked out from the DNA. Among approximately 200,000 clones listed, roughly 80% were seen once. The specimen was peripheral blood. This sequence was found in a man aged 60 to 75 with active or convalescent COVID-19.

This CDR3 is CASSWTENYGYTF. The CDR3 DNA follows: TGTGCCAGCAGCTGGACAGAGAACTATGGCTACACCTTC. The chain combines TRBV7-2 with TRBJ1-2; D may be TRBD1 (6 bases). The ends were cut back, 4 bases at V and 2 bases at J, with 8 bases in the middle. CDR1 is SGHTA, CDR2 FQGNSA, per germline. The CDR3 extends over 13 amino acids.